This section outlines one TCR beta chain sequence together with its context. Libraries were prepared by immunoSEQ multiplex PCR; TCRdb keeps only in-frame clonotypes and omits some of them. The sample holds millions of clones, about 95% seen once. Germline CDR1 is MDHEN and CDR2 is SYDVKM. The ends lost 6 bases at V and 7 bases at J; junction bases unmatched: 8. The CDR3 has 14 amino acids. The sample belongs to a study of shared clonotypes between healthy human individuals. The naive CD8 subset, CD45RO-negative cells positively selected for CCR7, excluded terminally differentiated effector memory CD45RA+ cells.

The chain couples TRBV28 to TRBJ2-3, with 9 bases aligning to TRBD1. Specimen: naive CD8+ T cells sorted from blood. The origin of this receptor is a man between 18 and 35 years old in good health. The CDR3 protein is CASSESTGGYTQYF. In DNA, the CDR3 is TGTGCCAGCAGCGAATCGACAGGGGGATATACGCAGTATTTT.